Shown below are 14 T cell receptor beta chains from a single sample sequenced in a study of shared clonotypes between healthy human individuals. The data were produced by immunoSEQ multiplex PCR, yet TCRdb's version contains in-frame clones alone and is incomplete. The sample contains 2,100,000 or so clones, approximately 94% of which appear only once. The sequenced material came from naive CD4+ T cells sorted from blood. Sample subset: CD45RA+ positively selected. The source is a man aged 18 to 35 in good health.

CDR3 loop: CASSPRGGQPQHF. The CDR3 DNA sequence: TGTGCCAGCTCACCAAGGGGAGGACAGCCCCAGCATTTT. V and J are TRBV18 and TRBJ1-5; tentative D call: TRBD1 (5 bases). CDR1 and CDR2 from the germline V gene are KGHSH and LQKENI. V shed 2 bases and J shed 7 bases, with 9 bases lying between them. The CDR3 is 13 amino acids. The full variable domain, with the rest looked up from reference TRBV18 and TRBJ1-5, is NAGVMQNPRHLVRRRGQEARLRCSPMKGHSHVYWYRQLPEEGLKFMVYLQKENIIDESGMPKERFSAEFPKEGPSILRIQQVVRGDSAAYFCASSPRGGQPQHFGDGTRLSIL.

The chain joins TRBV10-3 to TRBJ1-2, with 8 bases lining up with TRBD1. The length of the CDR3 is 13 residues. Looked up from germline, CDR1 is ENHRY and CDR2 is SYGVKD. V lost 2 bases and J lost 8; bases outside the gene matches: 4. CDR3 in amino acids: CAISERTGPGYTF. DNA of the CDR3: TGTGCCATCAGTGAGCGGACAGGGCCCGGCTACACCTTC.

This chain uses TRBV6-1 with TRBJ2-7, with D possibly TRBD1 on 6 matching bases. The CDR3 consists of 13 residues. Germline lookup yields CDR1 MNHNS and CDR2 SASEGT. V lost 5 bases and J 6 bases, leaving 14 bases between the germline ends. CDR3: CASSSSQGVEQYF. CDR3 nucleotides: TGTGCCAGCAGTTCCTCACAGGGAGTCGAGCAGTACTTC.

Details on this clone: The sample holds other DNA sequences that translate to the same CDR3. CDR3 loop: CAWSARYEQYF. CDR3 DNA sequence: TGTGCCTGGAGTGCCCGGTACGAGCAGTACTTC. This rearrangement joins TRBV30 to TRBJ2-7, with D hard to call. CDR3 length equals 11 residues. Germline V gene data show CDR1 as GTSNPN and CDR2 as SVGIG (reference sequence). Trimming shortened V by 1 base and J by 4 bases, and 5 bases separated the two germline ends.

The table lists this clone with a count of one. This sequence joins TRBV5-8 and TRBJ1-5; D might be TRBD1 (6 bases). Germline V gives CDR1 SGHTS, CDR2 YDEGEE. The V end lost 0 bases, the J end lost 0 bases, and 13 bases lay between the germline ends. The CDR3 loop spans 17 amino acids. The DNA for the CDR3 is TGTGCCAGCAGCTTGGATGCGACAGGCGATAGCAATCAGCCCCAGCATTTT. It translates to CASSLDATGDSNQPQHF.

V gene TRBV11-2 combines with J gene TRBJ2-3; D gene uncertain. V lost 4 bases and J lost 2, with 13 bases in between. Germline values: CDR1 SGHAT, CDR2 FQNNGV. The CDR3 sequence is 15 residues long. The CDR3 nucleotides are TGTGCCAGCAGCTCCCTTGAGAGGTCCACAGATACGCAGTATTTT. Its protein product is CASSSLERSTDTQYF.

Comments on this clone: Distinct nucleotide sequences in the sample also encode this CDR3. The chain recombines TRBV6-1 with TRBJ1-3; no firm D call. The CDR3 spans 13 residues. With 8 bases removed from V and 7 bases from J, the gap between germline ends came to 15 bases. CDR1 is MNHNS, CDR2 SASEGT, per germline. The CDR3 bases are TGTGCCAGCTCGGAGAGTTCCGGTAACACCATATATTTT. Its translation: CASSESSGNTIYF.

The chain recombines TRBV6-5 with TRBJ1-4, with 9 bases aligning to TRBD1. Trimming took 6 bases from V and 5 from J; bases not matched to a gene: 1. Germline V gene lookup returns CDR1 MNHEY and CDR2 SVGAGI. CDR3 length: 13 residues. The CDR3: CASRTGGNEKLFF. CDR3 in DNA: TGTGCCAGCAGGACAGGGGGGAATGAAAAACTGTTTTTT.

The gene calls are TRBV19 and TRBJ1-5; 9 bases map to TRBD1. This CDR3 is 17 amino acids long. V dropped 5 bases and J dropped 11; count of bases not matched to a gene: 19. Germline CDR1 and CDR2: LNHDA and SQIVND (reference sequence). CDR3 DNA: TGTGCCAGTAGTCCCACAGGGGGCCTCCGCGTTTTGATCGCCCAGCATTTT. Translated: CASSPTGGLRVLIAQHF.

This clone was observed a single time. V is TRBV19 and J is TRBJ1-6; 7 nucleotides agree with TRBD1. The ends lost 3 bases at V and 14 bases at J; junction bases unmatched: 10. This CDR3 is built from 14 residues. Germline CDR1 is LNHDA and CDR2 is SQIVND (reference sequence). The CDR3, as DNA: TGTGCCAGTAGTATGAGCAGGGGGAATTTGGCCCTCCACTTT. Translating gives CASSMSRGNLALHF.

The chain has TRBV28 and TRBJ1-2, with TRBD1 identical over 8 bases. J was trimmed by 7 bases and V by 3 bases; bases with no gene match: 1. The CDR3 totals 12 residues. CDR1 and CDR2 (germline): MDHEN, SYDVKM. The CDR3 sequence: CASSFGQGGYTF. For the CDR3, the DNA is TGTGCCAGCAGTTTCGGACAGGGTGGCTACACCTTC.

This clone was seen once. CDR3 in amino acids: CASSLLRLNEQFF. DNA of the CDR3: TGTGCCAGCAGCTTACTCAGGCTCAATGAGCAGTTCTTC. The chain carries TRBV7-2 and TRBJ2-1; unclear D gene. This CDR3 spans 13 amino acids. With 2 bases removed from V and 6 bases from J, the gap between germline ends came to 8 bases. Looked up from germline, CDR1 is SGHTA and CDR2 is FQGNSA.

This chain links TRBV27 with TRBJ2-5; D gene unclear. The CDR3 has 15 residues. Looked up from germline, CDR1 is MNHEY and CDR2 is SMNVEV (reference sequence). Trimming removed 6 bases at V and 5 bases at J, with 19 bases between. CDR3 sequence reads: CASRFRPGGWETQYF. DNA for the CDR3: TGTGCCAGCAGATTTAGGCCAGGTGGTTGGGAGACCCAGTACTTC.

V is TRBV29-1 and J is TRBJ1-4; TRBD1 is a possible D gene (6 bases). V was cut by 0 bases and J by 7 bases, with 27 bases left in between. Germline CDR1 SQVTM, CDR2 ANQGSEA. The CDR3 runs to 19 residues. The DNA for the CDR3 is TGCAGCGTTGAAGATCTTAGGGGGACGCTAAAGGCAATGGGTGAAAAACTGTTTTTT. It yields the protein CSVEDLRGTLKAMGEKLFF. Based on the CDR3 plus reference TRBV29-1 and TRBJ1-4, the full variable domain is SAVISQKPSRDICQRGTSLTIQCQVDSQVTMMFWYRQQPGQSLTLIATANQGSEATYESGFVIDKFPISRPNLTFSTLTVSNMSPEDSSIYLCSVEDLRGTLKAMGEKLFFGSGTQLSVL.